The T cell receptor beta chain described here comes from a study of a mutant IDH1 vaccine in newly diagnosed glioma. Overall study: Treated patients had a mean age of 40.4 years and a sex split that was approximately 62% male and 37.5% female. Patients were pretreated with radiotherapy, temozolomide, or both, mostly both.

Time point specified: baseline, week 1 (first vaccination visit). Treatment described: pre-vaccination baseline after standard-of-care therapy. Assay used: immunoSEQ multiplex PCR; TCRdb lists only in-frame clones, some missing. The data contain around 92,000 clones, 83% of them singletons. This CDR3 is 14 amino acids long. V was pared by 5 bases and J by 0 bases, with 8 bases between. The germline gives CDR1 SGHNT, CDR2 YENEEA. The TCR originated in a woman aged 45-65 years with glioma. J is TRBJ1-5 and V is TRBV11-3; unclear D gene. The sample consisted of PBMCs, taken from a glioma patient treated with radiotherapy, temozolomide or both. The CDR3 bases are TGTGCCAGCAGCCTATCAGGTAGCAATCAGCCCCAGCATTTT. Protein product: CASSLSGSNQPQHF.